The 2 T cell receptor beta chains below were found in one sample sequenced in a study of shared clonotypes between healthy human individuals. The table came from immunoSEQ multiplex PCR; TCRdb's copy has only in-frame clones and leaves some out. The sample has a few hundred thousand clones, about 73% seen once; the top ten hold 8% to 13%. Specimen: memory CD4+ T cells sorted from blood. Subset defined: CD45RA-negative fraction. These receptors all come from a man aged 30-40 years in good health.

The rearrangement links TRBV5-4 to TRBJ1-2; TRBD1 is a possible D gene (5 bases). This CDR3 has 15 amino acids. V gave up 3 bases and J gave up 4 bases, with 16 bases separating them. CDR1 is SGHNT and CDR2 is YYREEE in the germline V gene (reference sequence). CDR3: CASSSSEGYIYGYTF. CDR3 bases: TGTGCCAGCAGCTCTTCCGAGGGGTATATCTATGGCTACACCTTC.

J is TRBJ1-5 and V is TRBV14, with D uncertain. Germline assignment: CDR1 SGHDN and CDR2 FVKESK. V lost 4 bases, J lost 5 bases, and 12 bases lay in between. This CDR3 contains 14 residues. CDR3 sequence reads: CASSLGNVDQPQHF. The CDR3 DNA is TGTGCCAGCAGCCTAGGTAACGTCGATCAGCCCCAGCATTTT. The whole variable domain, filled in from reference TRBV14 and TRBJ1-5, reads EAGVTQFPSHSVIEKGQTVTLRCDPISGHDNLYWYRRVMGKEIKFLLHFVKESKQDESGMPNNRFLAERTGGTYSTLKVQPAELEDSGVYFCASSLGNVDQPQHFGDGTRLSIL.